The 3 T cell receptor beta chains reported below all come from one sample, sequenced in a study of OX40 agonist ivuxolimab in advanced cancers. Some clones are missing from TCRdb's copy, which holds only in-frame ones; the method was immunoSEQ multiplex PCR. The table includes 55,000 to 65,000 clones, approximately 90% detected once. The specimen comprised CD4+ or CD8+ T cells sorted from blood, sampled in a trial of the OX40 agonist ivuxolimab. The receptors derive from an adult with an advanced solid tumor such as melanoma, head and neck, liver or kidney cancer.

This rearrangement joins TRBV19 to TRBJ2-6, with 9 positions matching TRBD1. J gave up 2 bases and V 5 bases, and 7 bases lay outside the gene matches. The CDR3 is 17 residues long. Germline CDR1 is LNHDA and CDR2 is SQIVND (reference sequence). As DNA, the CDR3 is TGTGCCAGTAGTCCGGGACAGGGTGGCGCTGGGGCCAACGTCCTGACTTTC. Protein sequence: CASSPGQGGAGANVLTF.

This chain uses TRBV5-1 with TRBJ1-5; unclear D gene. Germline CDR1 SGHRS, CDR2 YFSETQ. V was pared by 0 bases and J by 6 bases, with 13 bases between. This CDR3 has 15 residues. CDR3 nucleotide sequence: TGCGCCAGCAGCTTGGGAGCAGCCGCAGGTCAGCCCCAGCATTTT. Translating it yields CASSLGAAAGQPQHF.

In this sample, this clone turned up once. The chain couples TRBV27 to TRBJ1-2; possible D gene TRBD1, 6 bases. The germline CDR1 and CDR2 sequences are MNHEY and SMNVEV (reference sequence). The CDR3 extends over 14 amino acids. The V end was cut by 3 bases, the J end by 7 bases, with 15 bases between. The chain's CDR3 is CASSLGAGAFGYTF. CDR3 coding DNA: TGTGCCAGCAGTTTGGGGGCAGGCGCTTTTGGCTACACCTTC.